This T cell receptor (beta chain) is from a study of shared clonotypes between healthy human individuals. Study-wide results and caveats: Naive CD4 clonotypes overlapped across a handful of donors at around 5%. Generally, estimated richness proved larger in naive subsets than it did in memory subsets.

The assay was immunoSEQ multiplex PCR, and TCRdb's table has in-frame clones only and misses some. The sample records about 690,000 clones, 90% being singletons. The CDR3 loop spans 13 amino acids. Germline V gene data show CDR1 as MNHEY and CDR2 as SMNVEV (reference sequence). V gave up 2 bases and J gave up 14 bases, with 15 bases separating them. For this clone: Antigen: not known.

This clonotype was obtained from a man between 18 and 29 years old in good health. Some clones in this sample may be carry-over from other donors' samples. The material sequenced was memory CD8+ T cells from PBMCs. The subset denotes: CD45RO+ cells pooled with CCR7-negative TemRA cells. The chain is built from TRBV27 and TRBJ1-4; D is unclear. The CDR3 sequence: CASSLIRAEPLFF. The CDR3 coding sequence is TGTGCCAGCAGTTTAATTAGGGCGGAACCGCTGTTTTTT. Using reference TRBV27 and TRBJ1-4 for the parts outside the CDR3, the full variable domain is EAQVTQNPRYLITVTGKKLTVTCSQNMNHEYMSWYRQDPGLGLRQIYYSMNVEVTDKGDVPEGYKVSRKEKRNFPLILESPSPNQTSLYFCASSLIRAEPLFFGSGTQLSVL.